The rows below give T cell receptor beta chains drawn from one sample of a study of cytomegalovirus exposure and HLA in healthy donors. TCRdb keeps only in-frame clones here, not all; method: immunoSEQ multiplex PCR. The sample shows about 35,000 clones, 75% to 85% of them seen only once. Sequences were obtained from PBMCs. These receptor sequences come from a male donor in good health and CMV-seronegative. The CDR3 runs from the conserved cysteine through the conserved F or W. Each record gives: D gene, CDR3 length, V gene, J gene, clone size, CDR3 DNA, CDR3 protein. D genes are given only for firm matches. Clone size is stated in some rows and not others, as once, few, many or a class when expanded.

>-|14|TRBV5-4|TRBJ1-1|-
TGTGCCAGCAGCTTGGGACGGGTGAACACTGAAGCTTTCTTT
CASSLGRVNTEAFF
>-|13|TRBV2|TRBJ1-1|-
TGTGCCAGCAGAAAATCCACGGACACTGAAGCTTTCTTT
CASRKSTDTEAFF
>-|13|TRBV6-5|TRBJ2-7|-
TGTGCCAGCAGAGCCTCCCAGGGCTACGAGCAGTACTTC
CASRASQGYEQYF
>TRBD2|15|TRBV7-9|TRBJ2-5|-
TGTGCCAGCAGCAAGGGACTAGCGGGGGATGAGACCCAGTACTTC
CASSKGLAGDETQYF
>-|13|TRBV30|TRBJ1-1|-
TGTGCCTGGAGTGGCGACAGGAACACTGAAGCTTTCTTT
CAWSGDRNTEAFF
>TRBD1|15|TRBV5-4|TRBJ1-2|-
TGTGCCAGCAGGACCGGGACAGGGGAGGTGCGTGGCTACACCTTC
CASRTGTGEVRGYTF
>-|15|TRBV30|TRBJ2-3|-
TGTGCCTGGAATAAGGGGCGGGATGGCACAGATACGCAGTATTTT
CAWNKGRDGTDTQYF
>-|15|TRBV5-1|TRBJ2-5|-
TGCGCCAGCAGCTTGAACCGCAGGGGGGAAGAGACCCAGTACTTC
CASSLNRRGEETQYF
>-|16|TRBV2|TRBJ1-5|-
TGTGCCAGCAACCCCCAAATCCAGGGATCCAGTCAGCCCCAGCATTTT
CASNPQIQGSSQPQHF
>-|14|TRBV14|TRBJ2-3|-
TGTGCCAGCAGCCGAGGGCTAGCGACAGATACGCAGTATTTT
CASSRGLATDTQYF
>-|19|TRBV5-6|TRBJ1-5|-
TGTGCCAGCAGCTCTTGGGACACCGGATCGGGATATAGCAATCAGCCCCAGCATTTT
CASSSWDTGSGYSNQPQHF
>-|14|TRBV19|TRBJ1-1|-
TGTGCCAGTAGTATAGATCACGGAGACACTGAAGCTTTCTTT
CASSIDHGDTEAFF
>-|13|TRBV7-2|TRBJ2-7|-
TGTGCCAGCAGGTACGGGGACTCCTACGAGCAGTACTTC
CASRYGDSYEQYF
>TRBD2|16|TRBV28|TRBJ2-7|once
TGTGCCAGCAGCCCCCCGGGACTAGCGGGAGTTTACGAGCAGTACTTC
CASSPPGLAGVYEQYF
>TRBD1|16|TRBV5-1|TRBJ1-2|-
TGCGCCAGCAGCCCCGTACCGGGACAGGGGGCTGGCGGCTACACCTTC
CASSPVPGQGAGGYTF
>-|14|TRBV19|TRBJ1-5|-
TGTGCCAGTAGCCCGACAGTGAGCAATCAGCCCCAGCATTTT
CASSPTVSNQPQHF
>-|14|TRBV7-3|TRBJ2-3|-
TGTGCCAGCAGCTTAACAGGGGGCACAGATACGCAGTATTTT
CASSLTGGTDTQYF
>-|15|TRBV4-1|TRBJ1-1|-
TGCGCCAGCAGCCGAGCCGCCCCGAGGCGGACTGAAGCTTTCTTT
CASSRAAPRRTEAFF
>TRBD1|15|TRBV4-2|TRBJ1-2|few
TGTGCCAGCAGCCAAGACCGGGACAGTTACTATGGCTACACCTTC
CASSQDRDSYYGYTF
>-|15|TRBV9|TRBJ1-1|-
TGTGCCAGCAGCGTAGGAATGGGGGCCTTACCTGAAGCTTTCTTT
CASSVGMGALPEAFF
>-|13|TRBV6-6|TRBJ1-1|once
TGTGCCTGCCGTTTGGGGGGGAACACTGAAGCTTTCTTT
CACRLGGNTEAFF
>TRBD1|15|TRBV11-2|TRBJ1-2|-
TGTGCCAGCAGCTCCGGGACAGCTTCTAACTATGGCTACACCTTC
CASSSGTASNYGYTF
>-|14|TRBV30|TRBJ2-2|-
TGTGCCTGGAGTCGACGCCCGGGGACCGGGGAGCTGTTTTTT
CAWSRRPGTGELFF
>TRBD1|14|TRBV29-1|TRBJ2-7|once
TGCAGCGTTTCTAGTAGGACAGGCACCTACGAGCAGTACTTC
CSVSSRTGTYEQYF
>-|14|TRBV18|TRBJ1-4|-
TGTGCCAGCTCACCACCGCAGGGGAATGAAAAACTGTTTTTT
CASSPPQGNEKLFF
>TRBD1|15|TRBV7-2|TRBJ1-4|few
TGTGCCAGCAGCTTAGTAGGACAGGGGAATGAAAAACTGTTTTTT
CASSLVGQGNEKLFF
>-|14|TRBV5-1|TRBJ2-7|-
TGCGCCAGCAGCTTGGGTCAGGCCACCTACGAGCAGTACTTC
CASSLGQATYEQYF
>-|14|TRBV6-6|TRBJ1-2|-
TGTGCCAGCAGTTACTTACAGCCTGGCTATGGCTACACCTTC
CASSYLQPGYGYTF
>TRBD1|15|TRBV6-5|TRBJ2-2|-
TGTGCCAGCAGCAACAGGGGGCTGAGGACCGGGGAGCTGTTTTTT
CASSNRGLRTGELFF
>-|13|TRBV30|TRBJ1-6|-
TGTGCCTGGAGTAAGACAGGAGGTTCACCCCTCCACTTT
CAWSKTGGSPLHF
>-|12|TRBV9|TRBJ1-6|-
TGTGCCAGCAAAAGGGAGGGTTCACCCCTCCACTTT
CASKREGSPLHF
>TRBD1|16|TRBV7-8|TRBJ1-1|-
TGTGCCAGCAGCTTAGATGGGACAGGGTATGAAGTTGAAGCTTTCTTT
CASSLDGTGYEVEAFF
>TRBD2|16|TRBV5-1|TRBJ2-5|few
TGCGCCAGCAGTAGAGGGACTAGCAGAAACCAAGAGACCCAGTACTTC
CASSRGTSRNQETQYF
>TRBD2|15|TRBV11-1|TRBJ2-1|-
TGTGCCAGCAGCTTAGCAGCGGGGGTATACAATGAGCAGTTCTTC
CASSLAAGVYNEQFF
>TRBD1|16|TRBV5-1|TRBJ2-7|-
TGCGCCAGCAGCTTGAGGGCCGGACAGGGGTCCTACGAGCAGTACTTC
CASSLRAGQGSYEQYF
>TRBD2|15|TRBV4-2|TRBJ2-7|-
TGTGCCAGCAGCCAAGCTAATAGCGGGAGCTACGAGCAGTACTTC
CASSQANSGSYEQYF
>TRBD1|17|TRBV19|TRBJ2-1|few
TGTGCCAGTAGTCCCCGACCGGGACAGGGTCATGGGGATGAGCAGTTCTTC
CASSPRPGQGHGDEQFF
>-|12|TRBV6-5|TRBJ1-6|-
TGTGCCAGCAGTCAATCAAATTCACCCCTCCACTTT
CASSQSNSPLHF
>TRBD1|15|TRBV6-4|TRBJ2-1|-
TGTGCCAGCAGTGTAGGGACAGCGCCAAACAATGAGCAGTTCTTC
CASSVGTAPNNEQFF
>-|14|TRBV19|TRBJ1-5|-
TGTGCCAGTAGAGGGGTCATGGGCAATCAGCCCCAGCATTTT
CASRGVMGNQPQHF
>-|12|TRBV2|TRBJ2-7|once
TGTGCCAGCAGTGTGGACAGCTACGAGCAGTACTTC
CASSVDSYEQYF
>-|17|TRBV19|TRBJ1-5|once
TGTGCCAGTAGTACCGTACAGGGATTCAATAGCAATCAGCCCCAGCATTTT
CASSTVQGFNSNQPQHF
>TRBD1|14|TRBV30|TRBJ1-3|-
TGTGCCTGGAGTAGACAGGGCGGTGGAAACACCATATATTTT
CAWSRQGGGNTIYF
>TRBD1|15|TRBV2|TRBJ2-2|-
TGCGCCAGCAGTTGGACAGGGAGCCCCACCGGGGAGCTGTTTTTT
CASSWTGSPTGELFF
>-|15|TRBV7-2|TRBJ1-3|once
TGTGCCAGCAGCTTGGTCAGGGGCAAAGGAAACACCATATATTTT
CASSLVRGKGNTIYF
>TRBD2|12|TRBV7-9|TRBJ2-5|few
TGTGCCAGCAGCTTAATAGCGGGGTCCCAGTACTTC
CASSLIAGSQYF
>-|14|TRBV6-6|TRBJ1-4|-
TGTGCCAGCAGTTACGGGGGGGCCGGTGAAAAACTGTTTTTT
CASSYGGAGEKLFF
>TRBD1|14|TRBV5-1|TRBJ2-3|once
TGCGCCAGCAGTTGGCAGGGGGCAACAGATACGCAGTATTTT
CASSWQGATDTQYF
>-|15|TRBV27|TRBJ2-1|-
TGTGCCAGCAGTGGACCTACTAGCTCCTACAATGAGCAGTTCTTC
CASSGPTSSYNEQFF
>TRBD1|15|TRBV30|TRBJ1-2|-
TGTGCCTGGCAAAGACAGGGGCTGGGGAACTATGGCTACACCTTC
CAWQRQGLGNYGYTF
>TRBD2|16|TRBV6-1|TRBJ2-7|-
TGTGCCAGCAGTGACCCCCTCTCTAGCGGGGGTTACGAGCAGTACTTC
CASSDPLSSGGYEQYF
>TRBD1|12|TRBV5-8|TRBJ1-2|-
TGTGCCAGCAGCGCAGGGGGCTATGGCTACACCTTC
CASSAGGYGYTF